These 18 T cell receptor beta chains came from one sample sequenced in a study of blood T cells in healthy people across ages. A J-beta primer mix and a sample-barcoded 5' primer were used in a second PCR of about 7 to 12 cycles. One entry per CDR3 protein results from TCRdb running MiXCR on the 5' RACE reads. The table has around 1,100,000 distinct CDR3 sequences, more than 30% seen once. The sequencing sample was made of blood. The receptors here all came from a man younger than 35 in good health.

In this sample, this clonotype turned up a few times. This rearrangement joins TRBV20-1 to TRBJ2-1, with D possibly being TRBD2 (6 bases). CDR3 length: 14 amino acids. The V gene lost 3 bases and the J gene lost 3 bases, with 12 bases spanning the gap. Germline V gene data show CDR1 as DFQATT and CDR2 as SNEGSKA (reference sequence). In DNA form, the CDR3 reads TGCAGTGCTAGGGGCGGGGATTTCTACAATGAGCAGTTCTTC. Translation gives CSARGGDFYNEQFF.

This clonotype has only a few counts. CDR3 sequence (DNA): TGTGCCAGCAGTTGGGACTTCATCTCTAACTATGGCTACACCTTC. Its translation is CASSWDFISNYGYTF. V is TRBV6-2 or TRBV6-3 and J is TRBJ1-2, with D perhaps matching TRBD1 (5 bases). There are 15 residues in the CDR3. Germline V gives CDR1 MNHEY, CDR2 SVGEGT. Trimming stripped 4 bases from V and 0 bases from J, with 12 bases between.

This clonotype was found a few times. The V call is TRBV28, the J call TRBJ1-2; TRBD1 agrees at 7 bases. Per germline, CDR1 MDHEN and CDR2 SYDVKM. V was clipped by 6 bases and J by 5 bases; unmatched bases: 9. The CDR3 contains 14 residues. The CDR3 loop reads CASSIRTGPYGYTF. DNA of the CDR3: TGTGCCAGCAGCATCCGGACAGGTCCTTATGGCTACACCTTC.

This clonotype was detected a few times. The CDR3 DNA sequence: TGCGCCAGCAGCTTGGAGGTGGCAGGCTACAATCAGCCCCAGCATTTT. It translates to CASSLEVAGYNQPQHF. The rearrangement uses TRBV5-1 and TRBJ1-5; D is unclear. Germline V CDR1 and CDR2: SGHRS, YFSETQ. This CDR3 comprises 16 residues. V lost 0 bases to trimming and J lost 3 bases, with 13 bases between them.

A few counts support this clonotype. The chain couples TRBV3-1 to TRBJ1-2; the D is unclear. V shed 1 base and J shed 4 bases, with 10 bases lying between them. The CDR3 sequence is 14 residues long. CDR1 is LGHDT and CDR2 is YNNKEL in the germline V gene (reference sequence). The CDR3 loop is CASSQAASGYGYTF. The CDR3 DNA follows: TGTGCCAGCAGCCAAGCGGCGTCTGGCTATGGCTACACCTTC.

A word on this clonotype: At one end the junction does not follow the germline gene, possibly because of a read error. In DNA, the CDR3 is TGTGCCAGCGGCTTAGGATGGAGGGGCCCCAACTATGGCTACACCTTC. This sequence encodes CASGLGWRGPNYGYTF. This chain joins TRBV7-9 and TRBJ1-2, with a tentative D call TRBD1 (5 bases). CDR3 length: 16 amino acids. The germline CDR1 and CDR2 sequences are SEHNR and FQNEAQ (reference sequence).

This clonotype has more than one count but fewer than ten. The gene calls are TRBV6-2 or TRBV6-3 and TRBJ2-7; no clear D gene. Germline V gene lookup returns CDR1 MNHEY and CDR2 SVGEGT. Trimming pared 7 bases from V and 4 bases from J, leaving 14 bases between. This CDR3 is 13 amino acids long. The CDR3 loop is CASTPIGRYEQYF. The CDR3 region has the DNA TGTGCCAGCACTCCAATCGGAAGGTACGAGCAGTACTTC.

A single count supports this clonotype. The rearrangement uses TRBV20-1 and TRBJ2-4; TRBD2 might be the D (6 bases). The J call may be faulty, since TRBJ2-7 better matches the DNA end. This CDR3 is built from 12 residues. Germline V CDR1 and CDR2: DFQATT, SNEGSKA (reference sequence). This chain's CDR3 is CSARGDSGEQYF. The CDR3 DNA sequence: TGCAGTGCTAGGGGGGACTCAGGCGAGCAGTACTTC.

This sequence joins TRBV28 and TRBJ1-1; 7 nucleotides line up with TRBD1. Germline V gives CDR1 MDHEN, CDR2 SYDVKM. The CDR3 runs to 17 residues. The J segment lost 4 bases and the V segment lost 3 bases, leaving 14 bases of the junction unmatched. The CDR3 sequence: CASSFFWRGRNSTEAFF. The DNA of the CDR3 is TGTGCCAGCAGTTTCTTTTGGAGGGGGCGGAACAGCACTGAAGCTTTCTTT.

The CDR3 sequence: CASSVAYGAGYGYTF. The DNA of the CDR3 is TGTGCCAGCAGCGTAGCTTATGGGGCCGGCTATGGCTACACCTTC. The rearrangement links TRBV9 to TRBJ1-2; D is possibly TRBD1 (5 bases). The germline V gene has CDR1 SGDLS and CDR2 YYNGEE. The V end lost 0 bases, the J end lost 4 bases, and 13 bases lay between the germline ends. This CDR3 spans 15 amino acids.

Only a few counts were recorded for this clonotype. This rearrangement joins TRBV20-1 to TRBJ2-1; D gene uncertain. The V gene lost 8 bases and the J gene lost 7 bases, with 21 bases spanning the gap. The CDR3 sequence is 14 residues long. CDR1 and CDR2 from the germline V gene are DFQATT and SNEGSKA (reference sequence). CDR3: CSMQSVNRLNEQFF. The CDR3 coding sequence is TGCAGTATGCAGAGTGTCAATCGGTTAAATGAGCAGTTCTTC.

This clonotype was seen a handful of times. V usage is TRBV7-2 and J usage is TRBJ1-4; TRBD1 is a possible D gene (6 bases). Germline V gene data show CDR1 as SGHTA and CDR2 as FQGNSA. The V end was cut by 2 bases, the J end by 2 bases, with 12 bases between. This CDR3 has 16 amino acids. The CDR3 loop reads CASSLIGQGTNEKLFF. The CDR3 DNA sequence: TGTGCCAGCAGCTTAATTGGCCAGGGGACTAATGAAAAACTGTTTTTT. Full variable domain (outside the CDR3, taken from reference TRBV7-2 and TRBJ1-4): GAGVSQSPSNKVTEKGKDVELRCDPISGHTALYWYRQSLGQGLEFLIYFQGNSAPDKSGLPSDRFSAERTGGSVSTLTIQRTQQEDSAVYLCASSLIGQGTNEKLFFGSGTQLSVL.

This clonotype was picked up a small number of times. For the CDR3, the DNA is TGCAGCGTTGGGCAGTTAGAGACCCAGTACTTC. The encoded protein is CSVGQLETQYF. The gene calls are TRBV29-1 and TRBJ2-5; D is ambiguous. The germline gives CDR1 SQVTM, CDR2 ANQGSEA. Trimming cost V 4 bases and J 4 bases, with 7 bases left between them. The CDR3 is made up of 11 amino acids.

V gene TRBV28 combines with J gene TRBJ1-5; 8 bases match TRBD1. The length of the CDR3 is 16 residues. CDR1 and CDR2 (germline): MDHEN, SYDVKM. The J segment lost 5 bases and the V segment lost 3 bases, leaving 9 bases of the junction unmatched. CDR3 sequence: CASSFAVQGAYQPQHF. CDR3 nucleotide sequence: TGTGCCAGCAGTTTCGCTGTCCAGGGGGCGTATCAGCCCCAGCATTTT.

This clonotype has a single count. The chain recombines TRBV5-1 with TRBJ1-1; no firm D call. This CDR3 has 16 residues. Germline V gives CDR1 SGHRS, CDR2 YFSETQ. Trimming cost V 1 base and J 0 bases, with 13 bases left between them. The DNA of the CDR3 is TGCGCCAGCAGCTTGAGACGCGTGGACCTGAACACTGAAGCTTTCTTT. Translated: CASSLRRVDLNTEAFF.

In the case of this clonotype: At one end, the junction sequence differs from germline, possibly due to a read error. V usage is TRBV28 and J usage is TRBJ2-5; no clear D. Looked up from germline, CDR1 is MDHEN and CDR2 is SYDVKM. This CDR3 is built from 14 residues. The CDR3 nucleotides are TGTGCCGGCAGTTCAGCTGACATCCAAGAGACCCAGTACTTC. It encodes CAGSSADIQETQYF.

This chain links TRBV2 with TRBJ2-1, with a possible D match to TRBD1 (6 bases). Looked up from germline, CDR1 is SNHLY and CDR2 is FYNNEI. V shed 6 bases and J shed 10 bases, with 22 bases lying between them. The CDR3 totals 15 residues. This CDR3 is CASRGTITGITEQFF. The CDR3 coding sequence is TGTGCCAGCAGGGGAACTATTACAGGGATAACCGAGCAGTTCTTC.

This clonotype has a handful of counts. The V gene is TRBV9, the J gene TRBJ1-2; the D is unclear. Trimming removed 6 bases at V and 3 bases at J, with 12 bases between. The CDR3 runs 13 residues. Looked up from germline, CDR1 is SGDLS and CDR2 is YYNGEE. CDR3 region: CASTSREDYGYTF. CDR3 sequence (DNA): TGTGCCAGCACTAGCCGAGAGGACTATGGCTACACCTTC.